This TCR beta chain stems from a study of blood T cells in healthy people across ages. General study points: Naive T cell percentage strongly correlated with TCR beta diversity.

The second PCR ran about 6 to 11 cycles with a sample-barcoded 5' primer and J-beta primers. A single record per CDR3 protein comes from TCRdb applying MiXCR to the 5' RACE reads. The data hold around 580,000 distinct CDR3 sequences, with roughly 48% observed a single time. This clonotype has only a few counts. Its antigen remains unidentified. Germline-derived CDR1 and CDR2 are SGDLS and YYNGEE. This CDR3 comprises 14 residues. Trimming left V 3 bases short and J 8 bases short, with 17 bases between. The J gene is TRBJ1-2, the V gene TRBV9, with D possibly TRBD1 on 5 matching bases. Sequencing was performed on blood. The clonotype was recovered from a man older than 75 in good health. The CDR3 spells CASSATGTENGYTF. As DNA, the CDR3 is TGTGCCAGCAGCGCCACCGGGACGGAGAACGGCTACACCTTC. The complete variable domain, with remaining parts taken from reference TRBV9 and TRBJ1-2, reads DSGVTQTPKHLITATGQRVTLRCSPRSGDLSVYWYQQSLDQGLQFLIQYYNGEERAKGNILERFSAQQFPDLHSELNLSSLELGDSALYFCASSATGTENGYTFGSGTRLTVV.